A single sample is the source of the 11 T cell receptor beta chains below, sequenced in a study of T cell responses to AZD1222 COVID-19 vaccine. The data were produced by immunoSEQ multiplex PCR, yet TCRdb's version contains in-frame clones alone and is incomplete. The sample shows about 100,000 clones, more than 70% of them seen only once. This sample comprised peripheral blood, obtained on day 0 of AZD1222 vaccination. These receptors were taken from an adult in good health.

The chain has TRBV27 and TRBJ1-2; the D gene is possibly TRBD1 (6 bases). V was shortened by 2 bases and J by 4 bases, with 11 bases between the two germline ends. The CDR3 has 14 residues. Per the germline V gene, CDR1 is MNHEY and CDR2 is SMNVEV (reference sequence). CDR3 DNA: TGTGCCAGCAGTTTACGACAGGCCAGCTATGGCTACACCTTC. It is translated as CASSLRQASYGYTF.

The chain carries TRBV7-7 and TRBJ2-1; D is possibly TRBD1 (6 bases). Germline loops: CDR1 SSHAT, CDR2 FNYEAQ (reference sequence). The CDR3 contains 14 residues. V was trimmed by 5 bases and J by 4 bases, leaving 12 bases between them. CDR3 DNA sequence: TGTGCCAGCAGCCCACGGACAGAATACAATGAGCAGTTCTTC. Translated, it gives CASSPRTEYNEQFF.

The chain joins TRBV27 to TRBJ1-1; D is possibly TRBD1 (5 bases). From germline, CDR1 is MNHEY and CDR2 SMNVEV (reference sequence). The CDR3 runs to 15 residues. Trimming cost V 10 bases and J 3 bases, with 21 bases left between them. The CDR3 here is CATQGLSEQDTEAFF. Written as DNA, the CDR3 is TGTGCCACCCAGGGACTCTCGGAACAGGACACTGAAGCTTTCTTT.

This clone appeared a few times. The CDR3 is CASSLGGTGGPTDTQYF. As DNA, the CDR3 is TGTGCCAGCAGCTTGGGTGGGACAGGGGGACCCACAGATACGCAGTATTTT. J is TRBJ2-3 and V is TRBV5-4; TRBD1 matches at 11 bases. Germline CDR1 is SGHNT and CDR2 is YYREEE (reference sequence). The CDR3 covers 17 residues. V was clipped by 0 bases and J by 2 bases; unmatched bases: 5. Based on the CDR3 plus reference TRBV5-4 and TRBJ2-3, the full variable domain is ETGVTQSPTHLIKTRGQQVTLRCSSQSGHNTVSWYQQALGQGPQFIFQYYREEENGRGNFPPRFSGLQFPNYSSELNVNALELDDSALYLCASSLGGTGGPTDTQYFGPGTRLTVL.

The J gene is TRBJ1-1, the V gene TRBV11-3, with 10 bases that match TRBD1. CDR3 length equals 14 residues. The germline gives CDR1 SGHNT, CDR2 YENEEA. V dropped 1 base and J dropped 10; count of bases not matched to a gene: 6. The CDR3 reads CASSLGQGASRAFF. In DNA form, the CDR3 reads TGTGCCAGCAGCTTAGGACAGGGGGCGAGTCGAGCTTTCTTT.

The genes are TRBV15 and TRBJ1-2; TRBD1 is a possible D gene (5 bases). Deletions cut 1 base from V and 6 bases from J, with 9 bases between. The V gene's germline CDR1 is LNHNV and CDR2 YYDKDF (reference sequence). The CDR3 runs 13 residues. In DNA form, the CDR3 reads TGTGCCACCAGCAGAGGAGGAGGGGATGGCTACACCTTC. The encoded protein is CATSRGGGDGYTF.

The chain recombines TRBV28 with TRBJ2-1; D unclear. The germline V gene has CDR1 MDHEN and CDR2 SYDVKM. The CDR3 extends over 16 amino acids. V lost 7 bases and J 4 bases, leaving 20 bases between the germline ends. The CDR3 spells CASNPRVRALYNEQFF. Written as DNA, the CDR3 is TGTGCCAGCAACCCCCGAGTGCGCGCCCTATACAATGAGCAGTTCTTC.

The V and J genes are TRBV5-6 and TRBJ1-2, with a possible D match to TRBD1 (5 bases). From germline, CDR1 is SGHDT and CDR2 YYEEEE. The CDR3 runs to 13 residues. Trimming left V 4 bases short and J 4 bases short, with 11 bases between. The CDR3 region is CASSPGRSYGYTF. CDR3 nucleotides: TGTGCCAGCAGCCCGGGACGGAGCTATGGCTACACCTTC.

This chain joins TRBV28 and TRBJ1-5, with a tentative D call TRBD1 (6 bases). V dropped 3 bases and J dropped 6 bases, with 21 bases sitting between them. The germline V gene has CDR1 MDHEN and CDR2 SYDVKM. The CDR3 runs to 17 residues. The CDR3 loop reads CASSFAGPGGRGQPQHF. The CDR3 DNA follows: TGTGCCAGCAGTTTTGCCGGGCCCGGGGGGCGTGGTCAGCCCCAGCATTTT.

This sequence joins TRBV5-6 and TRBJ1-3, with 7 bases lining up with TRBD1. Germline trimming cut 4 bases from V and 4 bases from J; bases unmatched to any gene: 11. The CDR3 sequence is 16 residues long. From germline, CDR1 is SGHDT and CDR2 YYEEEE. This CDR3 is CASSLNGPGQGNTIYF. Here the CDR3 DNA reads TGTGCCAGCAGCCTTAACGGGCCGGGACAGGGAAACACCATATATTTT.

V usage is TRBV29-1 and J usage is TRBJ1-2, with TRBD1 as a possible D gene (5 bases). The CDR3 covers 14 residues. V lost 8 bases, J lost 8 bases, and 24 bases lay in between. The germline gives CDR1 SQVTM, CDR2 ANQGSEA. CDR3 sequence: CSLERQQSSRGYTF. CDR3 DNA sequence: TGCAGCTTAGAACGACAGCAAAGCTCGCGCGGCTACACCTTC.